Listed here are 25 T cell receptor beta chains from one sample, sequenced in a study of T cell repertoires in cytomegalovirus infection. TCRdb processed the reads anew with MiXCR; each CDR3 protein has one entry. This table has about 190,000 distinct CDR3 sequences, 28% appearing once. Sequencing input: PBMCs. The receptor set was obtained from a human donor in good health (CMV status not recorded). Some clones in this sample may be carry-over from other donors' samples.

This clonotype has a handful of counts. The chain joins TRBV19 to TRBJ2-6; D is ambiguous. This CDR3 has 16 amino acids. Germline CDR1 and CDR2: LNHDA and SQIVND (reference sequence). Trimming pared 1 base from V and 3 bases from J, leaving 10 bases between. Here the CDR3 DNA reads TGTGCCAGTAGTATAGCGCGGCTGGTTGGGGCCAACGTCCTGACTTTC. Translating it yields CASSIARLVGANVLTF.

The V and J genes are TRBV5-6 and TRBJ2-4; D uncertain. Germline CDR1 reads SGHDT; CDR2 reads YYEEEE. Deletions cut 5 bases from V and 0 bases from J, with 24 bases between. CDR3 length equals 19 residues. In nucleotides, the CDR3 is TGTGCCAGCAGTGAGGCTTCGACTGATTATTATTTAGCCAAAAACATTCAGTACTTC. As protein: CASSEASTDYYLAKNIQYF.

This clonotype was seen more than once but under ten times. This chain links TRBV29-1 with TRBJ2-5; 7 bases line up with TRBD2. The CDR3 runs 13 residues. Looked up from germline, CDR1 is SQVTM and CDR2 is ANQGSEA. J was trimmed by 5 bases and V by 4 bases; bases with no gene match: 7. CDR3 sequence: CSVAQQGGETQYF. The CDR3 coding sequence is TGCAGCGTTGCACAGCAGGGAGGGGAGACCCAGTACTTC.

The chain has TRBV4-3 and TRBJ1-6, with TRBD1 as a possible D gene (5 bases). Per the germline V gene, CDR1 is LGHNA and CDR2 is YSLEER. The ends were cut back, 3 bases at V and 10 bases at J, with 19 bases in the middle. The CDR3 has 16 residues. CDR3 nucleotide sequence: TGCGCCAGCAGCCAGATGGGACCGAGGGCCGGGTCACCCCTCCACTTT. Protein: CASSQMGPRAGSPLHF.

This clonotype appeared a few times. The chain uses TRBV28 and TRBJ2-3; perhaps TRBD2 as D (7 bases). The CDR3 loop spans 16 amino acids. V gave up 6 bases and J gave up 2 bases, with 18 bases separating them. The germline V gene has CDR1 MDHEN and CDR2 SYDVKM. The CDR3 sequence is CASRTARGADTDTQYF. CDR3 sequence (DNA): TGTGCCAGCAGGACTGCCCGGGGGGCAGACACAGATACGCAGTATTTT. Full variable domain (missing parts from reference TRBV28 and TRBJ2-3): DVKVTQSSRYLVKRTGEKVFLECVQDMDHENMFWYRQDPGLGLRLIYFSYDVKMKEKGDIPEGYSVSREKKERFSLILESASTNQTSMYLCASRTARGADTDTQYFGPGTRLTVL.

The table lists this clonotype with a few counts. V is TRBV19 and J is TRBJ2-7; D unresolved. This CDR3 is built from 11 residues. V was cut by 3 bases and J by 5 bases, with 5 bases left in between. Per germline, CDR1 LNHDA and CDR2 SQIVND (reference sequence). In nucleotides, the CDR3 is TGTGCCAGTAGTATCCGGAACGAGCAGTACTTC. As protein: CASSIRNEQYF. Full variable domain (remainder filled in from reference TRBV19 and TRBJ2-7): DGGITQSPKYLFRKEGQNVTLSCEQNLNHDAMYWYRQDPGQGLRLIYYSQIVNDFQKGDIAEGYSVSREKKESFPLTVTSAQKNPTAFYLCASSIRNEQYFGPGTRLTVT.

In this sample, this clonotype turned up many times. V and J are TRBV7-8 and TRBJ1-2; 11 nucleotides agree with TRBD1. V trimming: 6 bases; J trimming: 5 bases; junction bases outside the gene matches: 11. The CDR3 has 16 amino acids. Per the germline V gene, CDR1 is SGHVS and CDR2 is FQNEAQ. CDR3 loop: CASSSISGTGGYGYTF. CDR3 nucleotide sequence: TGTGCCAGCAGTTCAATCTCCGGGACAGGGGGTTATGGCTACACCTTC.

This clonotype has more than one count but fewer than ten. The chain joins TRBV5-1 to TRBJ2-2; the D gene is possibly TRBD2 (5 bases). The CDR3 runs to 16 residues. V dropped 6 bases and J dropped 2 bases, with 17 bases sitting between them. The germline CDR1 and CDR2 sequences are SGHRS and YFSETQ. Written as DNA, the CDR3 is TGCGCCAGCAAAGCCCTCGCGGGCGAAAACACCGGGGAGCTGTTTTTT. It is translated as CASKALAGENTGELFF.

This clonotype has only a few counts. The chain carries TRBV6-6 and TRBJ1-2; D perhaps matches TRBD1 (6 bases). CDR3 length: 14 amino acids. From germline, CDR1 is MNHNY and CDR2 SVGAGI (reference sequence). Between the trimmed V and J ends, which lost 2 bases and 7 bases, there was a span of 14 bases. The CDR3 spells CASSYVGQLIGYTF. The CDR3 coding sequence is TGTGCCAGCAGTTACGTCGGACAGTTGATTGGCTACACCTTC.

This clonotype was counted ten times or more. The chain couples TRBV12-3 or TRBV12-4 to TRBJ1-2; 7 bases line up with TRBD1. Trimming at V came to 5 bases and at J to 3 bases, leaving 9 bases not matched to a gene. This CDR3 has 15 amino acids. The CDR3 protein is CASSQARDRYYGYTF. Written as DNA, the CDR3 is TGTGCCAGCAGTCAAGCGAGGGACAGATACTATGGCTACACCTTC.

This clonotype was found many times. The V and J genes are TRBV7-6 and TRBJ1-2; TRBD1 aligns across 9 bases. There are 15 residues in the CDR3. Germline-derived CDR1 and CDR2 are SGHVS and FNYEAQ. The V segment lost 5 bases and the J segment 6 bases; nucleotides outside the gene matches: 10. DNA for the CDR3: TGTGCCAGCAGCCTGTTCGGGACAGGGAGTCATGGCTACACCTTC. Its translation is CASSLFGTGSHGYTF.

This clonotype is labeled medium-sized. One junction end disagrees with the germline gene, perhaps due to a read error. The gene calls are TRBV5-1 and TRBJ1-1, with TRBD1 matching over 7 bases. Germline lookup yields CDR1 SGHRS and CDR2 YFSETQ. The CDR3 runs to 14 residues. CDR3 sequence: CASSLEGANTEAFF. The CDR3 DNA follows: TGTGCCAGCAGCTTAGAGGGGGCAAACACTGAAGCTTTCTTT.

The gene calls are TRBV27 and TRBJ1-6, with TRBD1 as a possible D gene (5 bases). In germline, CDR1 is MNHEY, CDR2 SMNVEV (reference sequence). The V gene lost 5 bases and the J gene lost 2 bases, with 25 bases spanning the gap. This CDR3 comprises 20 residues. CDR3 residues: CASSPFGTDDLSTYNSPLHF. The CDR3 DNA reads TGTGCCAGCAGTCCTTTCGGGACCGATGACCTTAGCACCTATAATTCACCCCTCCACTTT.

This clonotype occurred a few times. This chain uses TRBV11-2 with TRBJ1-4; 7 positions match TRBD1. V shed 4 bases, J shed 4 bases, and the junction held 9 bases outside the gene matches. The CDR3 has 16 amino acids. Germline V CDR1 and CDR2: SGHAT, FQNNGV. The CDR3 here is CASSSLGDSFNEKLFF. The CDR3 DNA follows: TGTGCCAGCAGCTCGCTGGGGGACAGTTTTAATGAAAAACTGTTTTTT.

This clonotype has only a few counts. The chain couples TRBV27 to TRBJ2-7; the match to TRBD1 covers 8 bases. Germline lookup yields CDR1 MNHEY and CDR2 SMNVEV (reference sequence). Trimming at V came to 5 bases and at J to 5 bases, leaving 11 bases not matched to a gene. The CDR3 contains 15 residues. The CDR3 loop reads CASSNDRGGGNEQYF. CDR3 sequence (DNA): TGTGCCAGCAGTAACGACAGGGGAGGTGGCAACGAGCAGTACTTC.

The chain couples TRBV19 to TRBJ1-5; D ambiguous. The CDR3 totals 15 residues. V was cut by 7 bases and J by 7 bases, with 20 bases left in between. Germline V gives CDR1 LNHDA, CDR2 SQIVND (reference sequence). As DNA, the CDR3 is TGTGCCAGTACCGTGATGGCTGCAGGTAACCAGCCCCAGCATTTT. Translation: CASTVMAAGNQPQHF.

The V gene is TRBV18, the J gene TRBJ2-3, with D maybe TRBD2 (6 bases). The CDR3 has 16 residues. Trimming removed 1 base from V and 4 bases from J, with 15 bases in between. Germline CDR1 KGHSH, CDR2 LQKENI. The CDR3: CASSPRLGGVADTQYF. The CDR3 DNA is TGTGCCAGCTCACCACGGCTGGGGGGAGTCGCAGATACGCAGTATTTT.

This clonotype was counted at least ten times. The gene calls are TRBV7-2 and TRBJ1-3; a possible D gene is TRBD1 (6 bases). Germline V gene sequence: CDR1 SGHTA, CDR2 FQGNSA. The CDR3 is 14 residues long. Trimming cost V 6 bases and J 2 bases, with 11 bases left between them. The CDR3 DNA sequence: TGTGCCAGCAGTACAGGGTCTCCTGGAAACACCATATATTTT. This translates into CASSTGSPGNTIYF.

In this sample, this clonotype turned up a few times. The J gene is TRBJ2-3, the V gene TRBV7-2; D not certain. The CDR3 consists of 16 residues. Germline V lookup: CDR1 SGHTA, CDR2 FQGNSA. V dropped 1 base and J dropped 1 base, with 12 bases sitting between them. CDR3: CASSLGQRGGTDTQYF. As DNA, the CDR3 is TGTGCCAGCAGCTTAGGACAACGCGGAGGCACAGATACGCAGTATTTT.

The CDR3 sequence: CAWSGQGVSSANGYTF. CDR3 nucleotides: TGTGCCTGGTCGGGACAGGGAGTGTCCTCCGCCAATGGCTACACCTTC. V and J are TRBV30 and TRBJ1-2; the match to TRBD1 covers 9 bases. Germline CDR1 GTSNPN, CDR2 SVGIG (reference sequence). Trimming cost V 5 bases and J 6 bases; bases outside gene matches: 16. The CDR3 runs 16 residues.

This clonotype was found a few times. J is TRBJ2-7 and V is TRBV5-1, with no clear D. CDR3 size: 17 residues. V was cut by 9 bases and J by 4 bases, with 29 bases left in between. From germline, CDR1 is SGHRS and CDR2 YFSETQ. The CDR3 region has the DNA TGCGCCACCCTTTGCCCCGCAAAATTACCATCTCTGTACGAGCAGTACTTC. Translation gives CATLCPAKLPSLYEQYF.

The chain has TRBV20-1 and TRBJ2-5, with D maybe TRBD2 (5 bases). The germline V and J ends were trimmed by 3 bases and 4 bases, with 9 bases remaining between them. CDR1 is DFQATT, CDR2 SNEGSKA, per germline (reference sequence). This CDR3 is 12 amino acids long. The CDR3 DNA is TGCAGTGCTAGGATCCGGGGAGAGACCCAGTACTTC. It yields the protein CSARIRGETQYF.

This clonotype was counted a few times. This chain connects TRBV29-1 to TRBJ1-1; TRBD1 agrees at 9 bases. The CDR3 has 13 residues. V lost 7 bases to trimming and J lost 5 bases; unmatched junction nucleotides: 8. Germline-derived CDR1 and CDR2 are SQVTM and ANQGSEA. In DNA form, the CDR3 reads TGCAGCGCTAACAGGGGGCGCGCAACTGAAGCTTTCTTT. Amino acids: CSANRGRATEAFF.

This CDR3 is CASSPRAGAPTEAFF. CDR3 DNA: TGTGCCAGCAGTCCCCGGGCAGGGGCTCCCACTGAAGCTTTCTTT. The gene calls are TRBV27 and TRBJ1-1, with D tentatively TRBD1 (6 bases). This CDR3 region has 15 residues. Trimming left V 5 bases short and J 4 bases short, with 17 bases between. Germline-derived CDR1 and CDR2 are MNHEY and SMNVEV (reference sequence).

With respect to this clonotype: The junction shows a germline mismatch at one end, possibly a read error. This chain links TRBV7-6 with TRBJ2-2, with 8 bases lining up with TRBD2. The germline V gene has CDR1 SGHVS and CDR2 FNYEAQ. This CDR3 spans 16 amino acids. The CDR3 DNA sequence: TGTGCCAGCAGCACCTTAGCGGGGACTAACACCGGGGAGCGGTTTTTT. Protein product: CASSTLAGTNTGERFF. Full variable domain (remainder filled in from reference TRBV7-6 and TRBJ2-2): GAGVSQSPRYKVTKRGQDVALRCDPISGHVSLYWYRQALGQGPEFLTYFNYEAQQDKSGLPNDRFSAERPEGSISTLTIQRTEQRDSAMYRCASSTLAGTNTGERFFGEGSRLTVL.